Listed below are T cell receptor beta chains from one sample, sequenced in a study of T-cell memory formation after mild COVID-19. TCRdb ran MiXCR on the 5' RACE reads and lists one entry per CDR3 protein. The repertoire has some 210,000 distinct CDR3 sequences, about 10% of them found once; the top ten carry 2.5% to 3.5%. The sequenced sample was PBMCs or a T cell subset sorted from them (not recorded which). The source of these receptors is a young man who had mild COVID-19 (a few samples of this study predate the infection). Cell type and time point are not known. Both conserved end residues are part of each CDR3. The D gene is left open where the match is weak. Rows give clone size only sometimes, using once, few, many, or a class for an expanded clone.

size,V,D,J,CDR3,DNA
-,TRBV5-1,-,TRBJ1-2,CASRDTGSGRMSGYTF,TGCGCCAGCAGGGATACAGGTTCAGGTCGGATGAGTGGCTACACCTTC
few,TRBV12-3/TRBV12-4,TRBD1,TRBJ2-4,CASSLAGTGVIQYF,TGTGCCAGCAGTTTGGCCGGGACAGGGGTAATTCAGTACTTC
-,TRBV19,TRBD2,TRBJ2-2,CASSIAGGTGELFF,TGTGCCAGTAGTATCGCGGGGGGGACCGGGGAGCTGTTTTTT
-,TRBV20-1,TRBD2,TRBJ2-3,CSAMFPSGGHTDTQYF,TGCAGTGCTATGTTCCCCAGCGGGGGCCACACAGATACGCAGTATTTT
few,TRBV7-2,-,TRBJ1-1,CASSTVDRTEAFF,TGTGCCAGCAGCACTGTCGACAGGACTGAAGCTTTCTTT
-,TRBV6-6,-,TRBJ2-3,CASSYRIGTDTQYF,TGTGCCAGCAGTTATCGGATAGGCACAGATACGCAGTATTTT
-,TRBV2,-,TRBJ1-1,CASSDNGNTEAFF,TGTGCCAGCAGTGACAACGGGAACACTGAAGCTTTCTTT
many,TRBV5-1,TRBD1,TRBJ2-1,CASSLGQGTYNEQFF,TGCGCCAGCAGCTTGGGACAGGGGACCTACAATGAGCAGTTCTTC
-,TRBV20-1,TRBD1,TRBJ1-2,CSAERGRVTF,TGCAGTGCTGAAAGGGGGCGAGTAACCTTC
-,TRBV5-6,-,TRBJ1-1,CASSSDGASAFF,TGTGCCAGCAGCTCCGACGGGGCTTCGGCTTTCTTT
-,TRBV7-3,-,TRBJ2-3,CASSLTGPGDTQYF,TGTGCCAGCAGCTTAACGGGCCCTGGGGATACGCAGTATTTT
few,TRBV12-3/TRBV12-4,-,TRBJ2-7,CASSFSVGRAHYEQYF,TGTGCCAGCAGTTTTTCCGTGGGGCGGGCCCACTACGAGCAGTACTTC
few,TRBV7-3,-,TRBJ1-6,CASSSGAGLLHF,TGTGCCAGCAGCTCAGGGGCTGGTCTCCTCCACTTT
few,TRBV20-1,-,TRBJ1-1,CSAPDGKTEAFF,TGCAGTGCCCCGGATGGTAAGACTGAAGCTTTCTTT
-,TRBV12-3/TRBV12-4,-,TRBJ1-2,CASSSAAVAYGYTF,TGTGCCAGCAGTTCCGCCGCAGTAGCCTATGGCTACACCTTC
few,TRBV6-2/TRBV6-3,TRBD2,TRBJ2-1,CASSDPSGHYNEQFF,TGTGCCAGCAGCGATCCTAGCGGGCACTACAATGAGCAGTTCTTC
-,TRBV18,-,TRBJ2-1,CASSPIWSSYNEQFF,TGTGCCAGCTCACCGATCTGGAGCTCCTACAATGAGCAGTTCTTC
-,TRBV7-2,-,TRBJ2-5,CASTPRKGQETQYF,TGTGCCAGCACCCCCCGAAAGGGGCAAGAGACCCAGTACTTC
-,TRBV7-2,-,TRBJ1-1,CASSLNLGHTEAFF,TGTGCCAGCAGCCTAAACCTGGGCCACACTGAAGCTTTCTTT
many,TRBV7-9,TRBD1,TRBJ1-1,CASRLNHGTELAFF,TGTGCCAGCAGACTCAATCACGGGACAGAATTAGCTTTCTTT
-,TRBV6-5,-,TRBJ1-5,CPKRGTALWVRPQHF,TGTCCCAAGCGAGGTACAGCCCTTTGGGTAAGGCCCCAGCATTTT
-,TRBV6-6,-,TRBJ1-2,CASSYGSYGYTF,TGTGCCAGCAGTTACGGTAGCTATGGCTACACCTTC
few,TRBV7-2,TRBD1,TRBJ1-2,CASSPNPDRAKGYTF,TGTGCCAGCAGCCCAAACCCCGACAGGGCGAAAGGCTACACCTTC
-,TRBV7-6,-,TRBJ1-1,CASSSQEDTEAFF,TGTGCCAGCAGTTCACAGGAGGACACTGAAGCTTTCTTT
-,TRBV24-1,-,TRBJ2-5,CATSDRDVQETQYF,TGTGCCACCAGTGACCGGGACGTTCAAGAGACCCAGTACTTC
many,TRBV5-1,TRBD2,TRBJ2-1,CASSARGGYYNEQFF,TGCGCCAGCAGCGCGCGGGGGGGCTACTACAATGAGCAGTTCTTC
-,TRBV5-1,TRBD1,TRBJ2-3,CASNRGEGTDTQYF,TGCGCCAGCAACAGGGGAGAGGGCACAGATACGCAGTATTTT
many,TRBV7-3,TRBD1,TRBJ2-1,CASSPSMVVGQGNEQFF,TGTGCCAGCAGTCCATCAATGGTCGTCGGACAGGGAAATGAGCAGTTCTTC
few,TRBV20-1,-,TRBJ2-2,CSVGHSTGELFF,TGCAGTGTTGGGCATTCCACCGGGGAGCTGTTTTTT
many,TRBV12-3/TRBV12-4,TRBD1,TRBJ2-4,CASRGQGADIQYF,TGTGCCAGCAGGGGACAGGGGGCGGACATTCAGTACTTC
-,TRBV15,TRBD1,TRBJ1-2,CATSGGQTFYYGYTF,TGTGCCACCAGCGGGGGACAGACTTTCTACTATGGCTACACCTTC
-,TRBV2,TRBD1,TRBJ2-1,CASTLDRENEQFF,TGTGCCAGCACTCTGGACAGGGAAAATGAGCAGTTCTTC
-,TRBV5-1,-,TRBJ2-1,CASSSSGQGDNEQFF,TGCGCCAGCAGCTCGTCGGGGCAAGGGGACAATGAGCAGTTCTTC
-,TRBV6-5,TRBD1,TRBJ1-2,CASSGTGLREGYTF,TGTGCCAGCAGCGGGACAGGGCTCAGAGAGGGCTACACCTTC
-,TRBV7-2,-,TRBJ2-5,CASTKRQAETQYF,TGTGCCAGCACCAAGAGACAGGCAGAGACCCAGTACTTC
many,TRBV27,-,TRBJ1-6,CASSPGGNSPLHF,TGTGCCAGCAGCCCCGGCGGGAATTCACCCCTCCACTTT
few,TRBV2,-,TRBJ1-1,CASMIGTLGTEAFF,TGTGCCAGCATGATCGGCACCTTGGGGACTGAAGCTTTCTTT
-,TRBV20-1,TRBD1,TRBJ1-1,CSATGTASTGAFF,TGCAGTGCTACCGGGACAGCTTCAACGGGAGCTTTCTTT
few,TRBV3-1,TRBD1,TRBJ2-5,CASSLGRDRGSETQYF,TGTGCCAGCAGCCTAGGAAGGGACAGGGGGTCGGAGACCCAGTACTTC
-,TRBV7-8,-,TRBJ2-5,CASSLGTGETQYF,TGTGCCAGCAGCTTAGGCACAGGGGAGACCCAGTACTTC
-,TRBV20-1,-,TRBJ2-2,CSAQGQTLTGELFF,TGCAGTGCTCAAGGACAGACCCTTACCGGGGAGCTGTTTTTT
-,TRBV28,TRBD2,TRBJ2-3,CASSPLPAGGSTDTQYF,TGTGCCAGCAGTCCCCTCCCCGCGGGGGGCAGCACAGATACGCAGTATTTT
-,TRBV4-3,-,TRBJ2-2,CASSRDWVNTGELFF,TGCGCCAGCAGCCGCGACTGGGTGAACACCGGGGAGCTGTTTTTT
many,TRBV10-2,TRBD2,TRBJ2-5,CASGSGTSGETQYF,TGCGCCAGCGGATCCGGGACTAGCGGGGAGACCCAGTACTTC
-,TRBV7-8,-,TRBJ2-1,CASSLRVSSYNEQFF,TGTGCCAGCAGCTTAAGAGTAAGCTCCTACAATGAGCAGTTCTTC
few,TRBV12-3/TRBV12-4,-,TRBJ1-2,CASSLRSRYGYTF,TGTGCCAGCAGTCTTAGGTCCCGCTATGGCTACACCTTC
-,TRBV29-1,-,TRBJ1-4,CSVGLWAGTNEKLFF,TGCAGCGTTGGTCTCTGGGCAGGGACTAATGAAAAACTGTTTTTT
many,TRBV5-1,-,TRBJ1-1,CASSLGAHPNTEAFF,TGCGCCAGCAGCTTGGGGGCCCACCCGAACACTGAAGCTTTCTTT
many,TRBV11-2,-,TRBJ2-6,CASSAGANSGANVLTF,TGTGCCAGCAGTGCCGGGGCAAACTCTGGGGCCAACGTCCTGACTTTC
many,TRBV20-1,-,TRBJ2-1,CSARGALNSYNEQFF,TGCAGTGCTAGAGGAGCTCTCAACTCCTACAATGAGCAGTTCTTC
few,TRBV4-2,TRBD2,TRBJ2-3,CASSQVGSLAGGLDTQYF,TGTGCCAGCAGCCAAGTGGGGAGCCTAGCGGGGGGGTTAGATACGCAGTATTTT
-,TRBV7-3,TRBD1,TRBJ2-3,CASSLTGGQGAPTQYF,TGTGCCAGCAGCTTAACAGGGGGACAGGGGGCTCCCACGCAGTATTTT
-,TRBV4-3,-,TRBJ1-2,CASSQDGGNYGYTF,TGCGCCAGCAGCCAAGATGGGGGCAACTATGGCTACACCTTC
few,TRBV7-2,-,TRBJ2-2,CASSQRLTGELFF,TGTGCCAGCAGTCAACGTCTGACCGGGGAGCTGTTTTTT
many,TRBV7-2,-,TRBJ2-7,CASSFQGYEQYF,TGTGCCAGCAGCTTCCAGGGGTACGAGCAGTACTTC
few,TRBV6-5,-,TRBJ2-7,CASSYSNSPAVYEQYF,TGTGCCAGCAGTTACTCGAATAGTCCCGCCGTGTACGAGCAGTACTTC